The 23 T cell receptor beta chains below all came from one sample that was sequenced in a study of CD8 T cells in ankylosing spondylitis. MiXCR, run by TCRdb on the 5' RACE reads, gives a single entry per CDR3 protein. The table includes roughly 130,000 distinct CDR3 sequences, roughly an eighth detected once. The sample consisted of blood, either unsorted or a sorted T cell fraction (not recorded which). Receptors were obtained from a female donor with ankylosing spondylitis or in good health (not recorded which).

This clonotype has ten or more counts. This rearrangement joins TRBV14 to TRBJ2-4; 8 nucleotides agree with TRBD1. The CDR3 covers 13 residues. The germline gives CDR1 SGHDN, CDR2 FVKESK. Unmatched junction bases numbered 8, after V lost 4 bases and J lost 12 bases. The CDR3 sequence is CASSLGQGLTQYF. The CDR3 DNA reads TGTGCCAGCAGCCTAGGACAGGGTCTCACTCAGTACTTC.

The chain uses TRBV5-1 and TRBJ1-5; tentatively, D is TRBD1 (5 bases). CDR1 and CDR2 from the germline V gene are SGHRS and YFSETQ. CDR3 length: 15 amino acids. V lost 0 bases and J lost 5, with 12 bases in between. CDR3 coding DNA: TGCGCCAGCAGCTTGGAGTCAGGGAGGGATCAGCCCCAGCATTTT. Translation gives CASSLESGRDQPQHF.

This clonotype occurred a few times. The rearrangement links TRBV20-1 to TRBJ2-1; D may be TRBD2 (5 bases). CDR3 length: 19 amino acids. Germline-derived CDR1 and CDR2 are DFQATT and SNEGSKA (reference sequence). Trimming removed 6 bases from V and 1 base from J, with 28 bases in between. Written as DNA, the CDR3 is TGCAGTGCGCCAGTGCTAGATGTGAGGAGGAAACCATCCTACAATGAGCAGTTCTTC. Protein product: CSAPVLDVRRKPSYNEQFF.

In this sample, this clonotype turned up many times. The V gene is TRBV14, the J gene TRBJ2-7; 12 bases line up with TRBD2. V lost 4 bases, J lost 5 bases, and 9 bases stayed unmatched. CDR1 and CDR2 from the germline V gene are SGHDN and FVKESK. CDR3 length: 16 amino acids. The CDR3 here is CASSPGLAGPLNEQYF. The CDR3 DNA is TGTGCCAGCAGCCCGGGACTAGCGGGCCCGTTGAACGAGCAGTACTTC.

The chain carries TRBV5-1 and TRBJ1-1; weak D call: TRBD1 (5 bases). V lost 2 bases and J lost 5, with 13 bases in between. Looked up from germline, CDR1 is SGHRS and CDR2 is YFSETQ. The CDR3 length is 14 residues. This CDR3 reads CASSFSGGRTEAFF. CDR3 DNA sequence: TGCGCCAGCAGCTTCTCGGGGGGAAGGACTGAAGCTTTCTTT.

The table lists this clonotype with a few counts. The CDR3 DNA sequence: TGTGCCAGCAGCCCGGAGCGGGACAGCTATGGCTACACCTTC. Its translation is CASSPERDSYGYTF. The chain recombines TRBV7-9 with TRBJ1-2; 7 bases fit TRBD1. Germline V gene data show CDR1 as SEHNR and CDR2 as FQNEAQ (reference sequence). The CDR3 totals 14 residues. Germline trimming cut 5 bases from V and 4 bases from J; bases unmatched to any gene: 7.

This clonotype was observed at least ten times. V usage is TRBV19 and J usage is TRBJ2-3; D gene uncertain. The V gene's germline CDR1 is LNHDA and CDR2 SQIVND (reference sequence). CDR3 length: 12 amino acids. V was trimmed by 6 bases and J by 6 bases, leaving 10 bases between them. The CDR3 spells CASSLRFDTQYF. For the CDR3, the DNA is TGTGCCAGTAGCCTCAGGTTTGATACGCAGTATTTT.

For this clonotype: A much larger clonotype is one base distant, so this may be a read error. V usage is TRBV29-1 and J usage is TRBJ2-7; tentatively, D is TRBD1 (5 bases). Trimming took off 6 bases at V and 4 bases at J, with 13 bases between the two ends. The length of the CDR3 is 12 residues. The germline gives CDR1 SQVTM, CDR2 ANQGSEA. The CDR3 coding sequence is TGCAGCGTGGCCGAGACAGTTTACGAGCAGTACTTC. It specifies CSVAETVYEQYF.

J is TRBJ2-7 and V is TRBV5-4; D call uncertain. The germline gives CDR1 SGHNT, CDR2 YYREEE (reference sequence). This CDR3 comprises 15 residues. V was clipped by 2 bases and J by 6 bases, with 18 bases between them. CDR3 DNA sequence: TGTGCCAGCAGCTTAGTCTCATACCCCTCGAGCGAGCAGTACTTC. As protein: CASSLVSYPSSEQYF.

This clonotype was seen many times. The chain has TRBV29-1 and TRBJ1-4; D is unresolved. CDR1 SQVTM and CDR2 ANQGSEA come from the germline V gene. CDR3 length: 13 residues. V lost 3 bases to trimming and J lost 4 bases, with 9 bases between them. CDR3 coding DNA: TGCAGCGTTGAGTTGCTGATTAATGAAAAACTGTTTTTT. This codes for CSVELLINEKLFF.

The sample holds a few counts of this clonotype. The chain joins TRBV9 to TRBJ2-1; D gene uncertain. Germline-derived CDR1 and CDR2 are SGDLS and YYNGEE. This CDR3 spans 14 amino acids. V was shortened by 0 bases and J by 4 bases, with 8 bases between the two germline ends. Written as DNA, the CDR3 is TGTGCCAGCAGCGTAGCGGTTAATTACAATGAGCAGTTCTTC. Amino acids: CASSVAVNYNEQFF.

The chain couples TRBV5-1 to TRBJ2-7; 8 bases are a match to TRBD2. This CDR3 is 15 amino acids long. Germline trimming cut 0 bases from V and 6 bases from J; bases unmatched to any gene: 8. Germline V gene data show CDR1 as SGHRS and CDR2 as YFSETQ. CDR3 region: CASSLETSARSEQYF. The CDR3 DNA sequence: TGCGCCAGCAGCTTGGAGACTAGCGCACGGAGCGAGCAGTACTTC.

Ten or more counts support this clonotype. V usage is TRBV12-3 or TRBV12-4 and J usage is TRBJ2-5; 9 bases match TRBD1. The CDR3 extends over 14 amino acids. V was pared by 6 bases and J by 5 bases, with 7 bases of the junction left unmatched. Here the CDR3 reads CASSRTGGDETQYF. The CDR3 DNA follows: TGTGCCAGCAGCCGAACAGGGGGCGATGAGACCCAGTACTTC.

V gene TRBV29-1 combines with J gene TRBJ2-5; 12 bases fit TRBD2. After removal of 6 bases from V and 0 bases from J, the junction contained 8 bases not matched to a gene. The CDR3 loop spans 16 amino acids. In germline, CDR1 is SQVTM, CDR2 ANQGSEA. The CDR3, as DNA: TGCAGCGTGGTAGGACTAGCGGGAAAAAACCAAGAGACCCAGTACTTC. Its translation is CSVVGLAGKNQETQYF.

This chain links TRBV7-2 with TRBJ2-7; D gene ambiguous. The CDR3 totals 15 residues. Germline V lookup: CDR1 SGHTA, CDR2 FQGNSA. Trimming shortened V by 3 bases and J by 1 base, and 13 bases separated the two germline ends. CDR3 loop: CASSLIPILSYEQYF. CDR3 sequence (DNA): TGTGCCAGCAGCTTGATCCCCATTCTGTCCTACGAGCAGTACTTC.

This clonotype was counted many times. V is TRBV4-1 and J is TRBJ2-2; D is unclear. V lost 4 bases, J lost 3 bases, and 6 bases lay in between. CDR3 length: 13 amino acids. The V gene's germline CDR1 is MGHRA and CDR2 YSYEKL. In DNA, the CDR3 is TGCGCCAGCAGCCTAAAGTACACCGGGGAGCTGTTTTTT. Translating gives CASSLKYTGELFF.

The chain is built from TRBV5-6 and TRBJ1-5; a weak D match, TRBD1 (5 bases). The CDR3 is made up of 14 amino acids. CDR1 SGHDT and CDR2 YYEEEE come from the germline V gene. Trimming took off 6 bases at V and 7 bases at J, with 17 bases between the two ends. CDR3 loop: CASTKVGARQPQHF. The CDR3 bases are TGTGCCAGCACCAAGGTAGGGGCGAGACAGCCCCAGCATTTT.

This clonotype came up many times. The chain uses TRBV5-1 and TRBJ2-6; D gene unclear. The CDR3 runs 15 residues. Trimming cost V 0 bases and J 0 bases, with 4 bases left between them. Germline V gene data show CDR1 as SGHRS and CDR2 as YFSETQ. CDR3 region: CASSLGDSGANVLTF. The DNA for the CDR3 is TGCGCCAGCAGCTTGGGGGACTCTGGGGCCAACGTCCTGACTTTC.

Note on this clonotype: A much larger clone differs from this one at a single base, so this may be a read error. V is TRBV12-3 or TRBV12-4 and J is TRBJ2-6; D may be TRBD2 (5 bases). The CDR3 runs to 17 residues. CDR3 in amino acids: CASTLLRTVSGTNVLTF. CDR3 coding DNA: TGTGCCAGCACCCTCCTGAGGACTGTCTCTGGGACCAACGTCCTGACTTTC.

This clonotype has just a few counts. The rearrangement links TRBV5-1 to TRBJ2-6; D is uncertain. V lost 8 bases, J lost 0 bases, and 9 bases lay in between. Germline CDR1 reads SGHRS; CDR2 reads YFSETQ. The CDR3 consists of 14 residues. The CDR3 bases are TGCGCCAGTGACGCGATCTCTGGGGCCAACGTCCTGACTTTC. It codes for CASDAISGANVLTF.

This clonotype was seen a handful of times. The V and J genes are TRBV18 and TRBJ2-7; 7 positions agree with TRBD1. Germline CDR1 KGHSH, CDR2 LQKENI. This CDR3 region has 14 residues. The V gene end was trimmed by 4 bases and the J gene end by 0 bases; junction bases not matched to a gene: 3. CDR3 nucleotide sequence: TGTGCCAGCTCACACCGGGACAGCTCCTACGAGCAGTACTTC. Amino acids: CASSHRDSSYEQYF. Filled out from reference TRBV18 and TRBJ2-7, the complete variable domain reads NAGVMQNPRHLVRRRGQEARLRCSPMKGHSHVYWYRQLPEEGLKFMVYLQKENIIDESGMPKERFSAEFPKEGPSILRIQQVVRGDSAAYFCASSHRDSSYEQYFGPGTRLTVT.

The sample holds many counts of this clonotype. The chain is built from TRBV9 and TRBJ2-3; D remains unclear. V was shortened by 3 bases and J by 3 bases, with 11 bases between the two germline ends. The germline gives CDR1 SGDLS, CDR2 YYNGEE. The CDR3 runs to 14 residues. CDR3 loop: CASSAPDGTDTQYF. The CDR3 DNA reads as TGTGCCAGCAGCGCTCCGGACGGTACAGATACGCAGTATTTT.

There are many counts of this clonotype. The junction departs from the called germline gene at one end, perhaps through a read error. The chain carries TRBV4-1 and TRBJ2-1; TRBD1 or TRBD2 may be the D gene (5 bases each). This CDR3 is built from 15 residues. Germline-derived CDR1 and CDR2 are MGHRA and YSYEKL. The CDR3 coding sequence is TGCGCCAGCAGCCAAGTCCCTCGAGGGGCACTTTATTTTGTCTTC. The encoded protein is CASSQVPRGALYFVF.